The 5 T cell receptor beta chains given below trace back to one sample, sequenced in a study of radiotherapy plus CTLA-4 blockade in lung cancer. Generated by immunoSEQ multiplex PCR, the TCRdb table keeps only in-frame clones and is missing some. This sample has some 25,000 clones, with less than 80% found just once. The sequences come from peripheral blood, collected from a patient treated with radiotherapy plus ipilimumab. The receptor source for this set is a human donor with non-small cell lung cancer whose response to radiotherapy plus ipilimumab could not be evaluated.

The chain joins TRBV18 to TRBJ1-1; 7 nucleotides align to TRBD1. The CDR3 loop spans 14 amino acids. Germline CDR1 and CDR2: KGHSH and LQKENI. J was trimmed by 0 bases and V by 8 bases; bases with no gene match: 6. The CDR3 nucleotides read TGTGCCAGCAGCCGACAGGGATTGAACACTGAAGCTTTCTTT. Residues: CASSRQGLNTEAFF.

This clone came up a few times. The chain links TRBV4-1 to TRBJ1-1; 8 bases fit TRBD1. V shed 0 bases, J shed 8 bases, and the junction held 5 bases outside the gene matches. This CDR3 contains 14 residues. Germline lookup yields CDR1 MGHRA and CDR2 YSYEKL. The DNA for the CDR3 is TGCGCCAGCAGCCAAGAATTCAGGGGGCGAGAAGCTTTCTTT. Translating gives CASSQEFRGREAFF.

The chain carries TRBV2 and TRBJ2-5; 7 positions match TRBD2. The last part of the DNA fits TRBJ2-7 better; the J call may be wrong. This CDR3 has 15 residues. The germline gives CDR1 SNHLY, CDR2 FYNNEI. The CDR3 loop is CASSEMREFIYEQYF. CDR3 in DNA: TGTGCCAGCAGTGAAATGCGGGAGTTTATTTACGAGCAGTACTTC.

The J gene is TRBJ2-3, the V gene TRBV29-1; a weak D match, TRBD2 (6 bases). This CDR3 is built from 13 residues. V was cut by 4 bases and J by 1 base, with 9 bases left in between. Germline lookup yields CDR1 SQVTM and CDR2 ANQGSEA. The CDR3 spells CSVAGVGTDTQYF. The CDR3 DNA is TGCAGCGTTGCGGGAGTAGGCACAGATACGCAGTATTTT.

The rearrangement joins TRBV7-6 to TRBJ2-3; TRBD2 is a possible D gene (5 bases). The CDR3 consists of 16 residues. Germline V CDR1 and CDR2: SGHVS, FNYEAQ. Trimming left V 1 base short and J 6 bases short, with 17 bases between. The CDR3 DNA reads TGTGCCAGCAGCTTAGAAGGACTCCTAAGGGCGGATACGCAGTATTTT. The encoded protein is CASSLEGLLRADTQYF. Drawing the rest from reference TRBV7-6 and TRBJ2-3, the complete variable domain is GAGVSQSPRYKVTKRGQDVALRCDPISGHVSLYWYRQALGQGPEFLTYFNYEAQQDKSGLPNDRFSAERPEGSISTLTIQRTEQRDSAMYRCASSLEGLLRADTQYFGPGTRLTVL.